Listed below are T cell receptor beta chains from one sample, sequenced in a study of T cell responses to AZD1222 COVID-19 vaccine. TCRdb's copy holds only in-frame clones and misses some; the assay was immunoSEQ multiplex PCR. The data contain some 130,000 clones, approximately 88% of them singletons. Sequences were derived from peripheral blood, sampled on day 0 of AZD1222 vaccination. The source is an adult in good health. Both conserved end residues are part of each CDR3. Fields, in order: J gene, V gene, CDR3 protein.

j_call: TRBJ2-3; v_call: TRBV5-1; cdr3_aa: CASNWHNASTDTQYF
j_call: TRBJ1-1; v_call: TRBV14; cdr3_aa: CASSQDQGRAFF
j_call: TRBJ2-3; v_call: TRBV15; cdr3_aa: CATSTTRDSSTDTQYF
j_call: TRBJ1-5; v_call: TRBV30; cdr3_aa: CAWSGGGGEQPQHF
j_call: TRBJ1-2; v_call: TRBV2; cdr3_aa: CADRRGNPAYGYTF
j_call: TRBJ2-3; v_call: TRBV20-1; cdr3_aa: CSARGPKQYF
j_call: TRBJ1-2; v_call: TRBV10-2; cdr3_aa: CASSDFPHSANYGYTF
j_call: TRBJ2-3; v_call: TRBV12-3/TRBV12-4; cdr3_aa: CASRGGVVDTQYF
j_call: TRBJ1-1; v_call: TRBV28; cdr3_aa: CASSIAAGGPNTEAFF
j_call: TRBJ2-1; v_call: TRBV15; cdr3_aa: CATSRAGGVYNEQFF
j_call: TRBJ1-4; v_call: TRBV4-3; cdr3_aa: CASSPGGPNFEKLFF
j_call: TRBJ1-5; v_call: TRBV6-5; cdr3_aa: CAGAKGADNQPQHF
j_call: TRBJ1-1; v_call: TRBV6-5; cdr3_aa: CASSWTVTSEAFF
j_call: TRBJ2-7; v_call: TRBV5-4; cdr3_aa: CASSLVGQGFGEQYF
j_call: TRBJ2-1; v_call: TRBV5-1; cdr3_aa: CASSLIGPAYNEQFF
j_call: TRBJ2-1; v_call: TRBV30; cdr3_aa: CAWSGAGRYNEQFF
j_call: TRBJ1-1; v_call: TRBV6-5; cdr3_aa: CASSYGGTNTEAFF
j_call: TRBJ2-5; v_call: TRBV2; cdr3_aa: CASSGRNYQETQYF
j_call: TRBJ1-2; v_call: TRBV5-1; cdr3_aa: CASSLEVDWVYGYTF
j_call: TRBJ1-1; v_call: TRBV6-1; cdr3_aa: CASSELLGWSSTEAFF
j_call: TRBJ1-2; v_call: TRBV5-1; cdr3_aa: CASSLTANYGYTF
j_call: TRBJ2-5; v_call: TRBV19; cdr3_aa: CASSIPTEETQYF
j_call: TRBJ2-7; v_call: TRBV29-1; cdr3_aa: CSVSFGSVTNYEQYF
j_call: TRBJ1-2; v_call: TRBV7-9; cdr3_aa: CASSLNRGLYGYTF
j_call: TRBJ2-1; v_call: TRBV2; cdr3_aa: CASISGTSSYNEQFF
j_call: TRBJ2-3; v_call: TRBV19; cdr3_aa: CASSIDLGAQYF
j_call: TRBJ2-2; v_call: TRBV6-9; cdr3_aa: CATSRGPPNTGELFF
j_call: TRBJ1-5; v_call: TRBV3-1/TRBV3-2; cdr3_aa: CASSQGGGSNQPQHF
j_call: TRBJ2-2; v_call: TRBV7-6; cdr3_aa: CASSLPSGANTGELFF
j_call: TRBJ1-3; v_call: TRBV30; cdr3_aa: CAWSRSRGTIYF
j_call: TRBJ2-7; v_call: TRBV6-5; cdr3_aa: CASSYKRTGPYEQYF
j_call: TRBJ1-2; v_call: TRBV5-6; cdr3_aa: CASSLDGRGDGYTF
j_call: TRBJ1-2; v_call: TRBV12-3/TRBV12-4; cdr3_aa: CASRPQGNYGYTF
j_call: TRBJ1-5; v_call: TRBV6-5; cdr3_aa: CASSYDGRSNQPQHF
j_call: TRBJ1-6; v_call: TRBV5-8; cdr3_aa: CASSLAPNNSPLHF
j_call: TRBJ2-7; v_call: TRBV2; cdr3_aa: CASSIAGGPYEQYF
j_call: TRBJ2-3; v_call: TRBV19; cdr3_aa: CASSFDRGIDTQYF
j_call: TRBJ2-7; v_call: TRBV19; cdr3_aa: CASSAGSYEQYF
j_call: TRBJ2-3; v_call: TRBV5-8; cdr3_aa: CASSLEGRADTQYF
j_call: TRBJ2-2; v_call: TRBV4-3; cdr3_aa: CASSQKLGTGNTGELFF
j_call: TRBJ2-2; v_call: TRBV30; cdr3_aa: CAWSARRDSGELFF
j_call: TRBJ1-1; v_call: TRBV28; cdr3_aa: CASSRRTGVATEAFF
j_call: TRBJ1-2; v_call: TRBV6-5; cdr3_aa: CASSYLTGGNYGYTF
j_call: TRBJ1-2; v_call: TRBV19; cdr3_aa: CASTSRAVYGYTF
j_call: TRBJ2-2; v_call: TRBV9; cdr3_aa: CASSVDGGIGELFF
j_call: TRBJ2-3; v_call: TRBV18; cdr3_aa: CASSQRLAGAGGTDTQYF
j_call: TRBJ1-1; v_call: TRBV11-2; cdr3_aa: CASSHSLATEAFF
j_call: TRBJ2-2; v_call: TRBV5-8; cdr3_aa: CASLTGSAGELFF
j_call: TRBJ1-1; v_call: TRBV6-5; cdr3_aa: CASSPPEGRETEAFF
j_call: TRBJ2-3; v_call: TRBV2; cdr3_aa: CASSRTTSGGTLRLTDTQYF
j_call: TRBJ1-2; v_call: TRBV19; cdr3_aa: CASSTSLYGYTF
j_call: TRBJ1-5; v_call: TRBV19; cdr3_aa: CASMLSDTGYNQPQHF
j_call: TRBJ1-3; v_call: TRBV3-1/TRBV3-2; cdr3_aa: CASSATGNSGNTIYF
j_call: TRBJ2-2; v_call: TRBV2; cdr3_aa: CASGRFTGELFF
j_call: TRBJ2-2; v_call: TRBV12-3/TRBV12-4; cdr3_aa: CASSSQGPGELFF
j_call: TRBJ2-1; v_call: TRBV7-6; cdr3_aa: CASSLFAGNLGEQFF
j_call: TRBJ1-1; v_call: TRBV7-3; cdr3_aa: CASSTPGGLTEAFF
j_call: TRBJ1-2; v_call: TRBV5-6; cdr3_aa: CASSLTGRDGYTF